Below are 15 T cell receptor beta chains sequenced from a single sample in a study of T cell repertoires in cytomegalovirus infection. One entry per CDR3 protein, called by TCRdb with MiXCR from the reads. The sample holds a few hundred thousand distinct CDR3 sequences, about 15% seen once. Sequencing was performed on CD8+ T cells from PBMCs. Every receptor here comes from a human donor in good health (CMV status not recorded). Some clones in this sample may be carry-over from other donors' samples.

This clonotype was observed at least ten times. The chain carries TRBV7-2 and TRBJ1-1; D uncertain. From germline, CDR1 is SGHTA and CDR2 FQGNSA. Deletions cut 4 bases from V and 3 bases from J, with 15 bases between. The CDR3 totals 15 residues. The CDR3 DNA follows: TGTGCCAGCAGCTCCGATCCCGGGCCGCACACTGAAGCTTTCTTT. It yields the protein CASSSDPGPHTEAFF.

The chain joins TRBV5-1 to TRBJ2-3; D call uncertain. V lost 4 bases, J lost 1 base, and 13 bases lay in between. CDR1 SGHRS and CDR2 YFSETQ come from the germline V gene. CDR3 length equals 15 residues. CDR3 residues: CASSPERTGTDTQYF. CDR3 in DNA: TGCGCCAGCAGCCCGGAGCGCACTGGCACAGATACGCAGTATTTT.

This clonotype showed up many times. The rearrangement links TRBV7-9 to TRBJ2-6; D uncertain. Germline V gene lookup returns CDR1 SEHNR and CDR2 FQNEAQ (reference sequence). This CDR3 comprises 19 residues. V was cut by 3 bases and J by 3 bases, with 21 bases left in between. For the CDR3, the DNA is TGTGCCAGCAGCTTTGAGGTCAGCTTATTTTTAGGTGGGGCCAACGTCCTGACTTTC. Its translation is CASSFEVSLFLGGANVLTF.

In its sample, this clonotype was seen a few times. The genes are TRBV29-1 and TRBJ2-1; 7 bases match TRBD1. J gave up 1 base and V 1 base, and 7 bases lay outside the gene matches. CDR3 length equals 16 residues. Germline V gives CDR1 SQVTM, CDR2 ANQGSEA. CDR3 residues: CSVEAAQGSSYNEQFF. The CDR3 DNA reads TGCAGCGTTGAAGCGGCACAGGGGTCTTCCTACAATGAGCAGTTCTTC.

The table lists this clonotype with a few counts. The chain uses TRBV14 and TRBJ2-1; D remains unclear. Trimming pared 1 base from V and 0 bases from J, leaving 10 bases between. This CDR3 is 16 amino acids long. CDR1 is SGHDN, CDR2 FVKESK, per germline. The CDR3 is CASSQVGLSSYNEQFF. CDR3 in DNA: TGTGCCAGCAGCCAAGTAGGGCTATCCTCCTACAATGAGCAGTTCTTC.

In this sample, this clonotype turned up many times. The rearrangement joins TRBV7-8 to TRBJ1-1, with a possible D match to TRBD1 (6 bases). The CDR3 spans 15 residues. Germline-derived CDR1 and CDR2 are SGHVS and FQNEAQ. Deletions cut 3 bases from V and 4 bases from J, with 15 bases between. The CDR3 bases are TGTGCCAGCAGCTTTCCAGGGGTCCGGGGCACTGAAGCTTTCTTT. It yields the protein CASSFPGVRGTEAFF.

This clonotype was observed many times. This chain links TRBV6-1 with TRBJ2-2; perhaps D is TRBD1 or TRBD2 (5 bases each). Germline V gene lookup returns CDR1 MNHNS and CDR2 SASEGT. CDR3 length equals 14 residues. Trimming pared 11 bases from V and 1 base from J, leaving 14 bases between. The CDR3 DNA is TGTGCCGGCCTACGGGACCAGAACACCGGGGAGCTGTTTTTT. Protein sequence: CAGLRDQNTGELFF.

A word on this clonotype: One junction end does not reproduce the germline sequence, and a read error may be involved. The V gene is TRBV7-7, the J gene TRBJ2-2; possible D gene TRBD2, 6 bases. The CDR3 loop spans 13 amino acids. Germline CDR1 and CDR2: SSHAT and FNYEAQ (reference sequence). The CDR3, as DNA: TGTGCTAGCAGCGGGCAGGGTTCCGGGGAGCTGTTTTTT. Translation: CASSGQGSGELFF.

The chain couples TRBV15 to TRBJ1-2; perhaps TRBD1 as D (5 bases). V was cut by 5 bases and J by 3 bases, with 16 bases left in between. Per the germline V gene, CDR1 is LNHNV and CDR2 is YYDKDF (reference sequence). The length of the CDR3 is 15 residues. CDR3 DNA: TGTGCCACCAGCGGACGACCAACAGGAGACTATGGCTACACCTTC. Translating it yields CATSGRPTGDYGYTF. Based on the CDR3 plus reference TRBV15 and TRBJ1-2, the full variable domain is DAMVIQNPRYQVTQFGKPVTLSCSQTLNHNVMYWYQQKSSQAPKLLFHYYDKDFNNEADTPDNFQSRRPNTSFCFLDIRSPGLGDTAMYLCATSGRPTGDYGYTFGSGTRLTVV.

This clonotype was seen only a few times. The rearrangement joins TRBV2 to TRBJ2-3, with TRBD2 matching over 13 bases. Unmatched junction bases numbered 6, after V lost 7 bases and J lost 2 bases. CDR1 and CDR2 from the germline V gene are SNHLY and FYNNEI. This CDR3 is 16 amino acids long. The CDR3 bases are TGTGCCAGCAACGGACTAGCGGGGGCCTCCACAGATACGCAGTATTTT. It specifies CASNGLAGASTDTQYF.

The rearrangement joins TRBV5-1 to TRBJ2-5, with 11 bases aligning to TRBD2. The CDR3 runs 16 residues. Germline assignment: CDR1 SGHRS and CDR2 YFSETQ. V gave up 0 bases and J gave up 1 base; unmatched junction bases: 2. The CDR3 reads CASSLVTSGGQETQYF. The CDR3 DNA reads as TGCGCCAGCAGCTTGGTTACTAGCGGGGGCCAAGAGACCCAGTACTTC.

This clonotype was counted a few times. The gene calls are TRBV5-6 and TRBJ1-6, with unresolved D. The CDR3 sequence is 14 residues long. The germline V and J ends were trimmed by 4 bases and 2 bases, with 7 bases remaining between them. The germline gives CDR1 SGHDT, CDR2 YYEEEE. As DNA, the CDR3 is TGTGCCAGCAGCGGGGTGGCCTATAATTCACCCCTCCACTTT. Protein product: CASSGVAYNSPLHF.

This sequence joins TRBV19 and TRBJ2-7; D may be TRBD1 (6 bases). This CDR3 comprises 14 residues. V was trimmed by 5 bases and J by 0 bases, leaving 11 bases between them. Germline V gene sequence: CDR1 LNHDA, CDR2 SQIVND (reference sequence). DNA of the CDR3: TGTGCCAGTAGTTCCCCGGGACACTCCTACGAGCAGTACTTC. It translates to CASSSPGHSYEQYF.

This clonotype was detected many times. J is TRBJ1-1 and V is TRBV7-2, with unresolved D. The CDR3 length is 15 residues. The germline V gene has CDR1 SGHTA and CDR2 FQGNSA. V lost 5 bases and J lost 0, with 13 bases in between. CDR3 protein: CASSRQWTLNTEAFF. Here the CDR3 DNA reads TGTGCCAGCAGCCGTCAATGGACCTTGAACACTGAAGCTTTCTTT.

This clonotype was detected ten times or more. The rearrangement links TRBV6-2 or TRBV6-3 to TRBJ1-6; 7 nucleotides agree with TRBD1. Trimming at V came to 6 bases and at J to 8 bases, leaving 16 bases not matched to a gene. This CDR3 contains 17 residues. Germline CDR1 is MNHEY and CDR2 is SVGEGT. The CDR3 DNA is TGTGCCAGCAGACGCACCCCGGCAGGGGGGTTAGATTCACCCCTCCACTTT. Translating it yields CASRRTPAGGLDSPLHF.